This passage covers 15 T cell receptor beta chains from one sample sequenced in a study of cytomegalovirus exposure and HLA in healthy donors. The primer mix had 60 Vbeta and 13 Jbeta primers. Sequenced by immunoSEQ multiplex PCR; TCRdb stores in-frame clones only, minus some. The sample has about 120,000 clones; roughly 87% are singletons. The sample comprised PBMCs. The receptor set was obtained from a woman younger than 30 in good health and CMV-seronegative.

The genes are TRBV2 and TRBJ2-7, with 7 bases aligning to TRBD2. CDR1 SNHLY and CDR2 FYNNEI come from the germline V gene. Trimming removed 8 bases from V and 0 bases from J; junction bases left unmatched: 13. This CDR3 is 16 amino acids long. CDR3 in DNA: TGTGCCAGCTATCAAAATCTAGCGGCTGCCTCCTACGAGCAGTACTTC. It specifies CASYQNLAAASYEQYF.

The J gene is TRBJ2-1, the V gene TRBV10-3, with 11 bases lining up with TRBD2. Looked up from germline, CDR1 is ENHRY and CDR2 is SYGVKD. The length of the CDR3 is 18 residues. V dropped 3 bases and J dropped 4; count of bases not matched to a gene: 11. The chain's CDR3 is CAISDLAGGQSKYNEQFF. The DNA of the CDR3 is TGTGCCATCAGTGATCTAGCGGGAGGCCAATCAAAGTACAATGAGCAGTTCTTC.

The chain combines TRBV2 with TRBJ2-2; D gene ambiguous. Germline-derived CDR1 and CDR2 are SNHLY and FYNNEI. The ends were cut back, 3 bases at V and 2 bases at J, with 10 bases in the middle. This CDR3 comprises 15 residues. The CDR3 spells CASSEAGLNTGELFF. The CDR3 coding sequence is TGTGCCAGCAGTGAGGCAGGTCTCAACACCGGGGAGCTGTTTTTT.

The chain uses TRBV5-1 and TRBJ2-5, with 7 bases aligning to TRBD1. V shed 0 bases and J 4 bases; nucleotides not matched to a gene: 0. This CDR3 region has 13 residues. Germline values: CDR1 SGHRS, CDR2 YFSETQ. This CDR3 reads CASSLGQGETQYF. CDR3 coding DNA: TGCGCCAGCAGCTTGGGACAGGGAGAGACCCAGTACTTC.

This chain connects TRBV5-1 to TRBJ1-4; possibly TRBD1 for D (6 bases). The CDR3 spans 14 residues. Trimming shortened V by 1 base and J by 7 bases, and 11 bases separated the two germline ends. The germline V gene encodes CDR1 SGHRS and CDR2 YFSETQ. CDR3 DNA sequence: TGCGCCAGCAGCTTGCGGGCCAGGGGTGAAAAACTGTTTTTT. Protein product: CASSLRARGEKLFF.

The chain couples TRBV6-5 to TRBJ1-5; the D is unclear. This CDR3 is built from 13 residues. Trimming cost V 7 bases and J 2 bases, with 9 bases left between them. Per germline, CDR1 MNHEY and CDR2 SVGAGI. The CDR3 sequence: CASKSSRNQPQHF. The CDR3 region has the DNA TGTGCCAGCAAATCGAGCCGCAATCAGCCCCAGCATTTT.

The chain uses TRBV9 and TRBJ1-4, with TRBD1 matching 8 bases. Trimming removed 0 bases from V and 8 bases from J; junction bases left unmatched: 9. Germline V CDR1 and CDR2: SGDLS, YYNGEE. CDR3 length: 16 amino acids. The CDR3 region has the DNA TGTGCCAGCAGCGTAGGTCCCGGGACAGGAGGAGAAAAACTGTTTTTT. Residues: CASSVGPGTGGEKLFF.

The chain recombines TRBV4-1 with TRBJ2-6, with D unresolved. Trimming removed 2 bases from V and 4 bases from J, with 12 bases in between. Germline-derived CDR1 and CDR2 are MGHRA and YSYEKL. The CDR3 extends over 16 amino acids. The CDR3 sequence: CASSQTPTLGANVLTF. The CDR3 region has the DNA TGCGCCAGCAGCCAAACCCCAACTCTGGGGGCCAACGTCCTGACTTTC.

The J gene is TRBJ2-1, the V gene TRBV29-1, with 10 bases lining up with TRBD2. V shed 5 bases and J 4 bases; nucleotides not matched to a gene: 5. In germline, CDR1 is SQVTM, CDR2 ANQGSEA. This CDR3 has 14 residues. DNA of the CDR3: TGCAGCGTTCGTACTAGCGGGATTTACAATGAGCAGTTCTTC. As protein: CSVRTSGIYNEQFF.

The chain employs TRBV4-3 and TRBJ1-6; D not certain. CDR3 length: 14 amino acids. V gave up 4 bases and J gave up 8 bases, with 12 bases separating them. The germline gives CDR1 LGHNA, CDR2 YSLEER. The DNA of the CDR3 is TGCGCCAGCAGCCCACACCGTCAGGATTCACCCCTCCACTTT. Protein sequence: CASSPHRQDSPLHF.

The CDR3, as DNA: TGTGCCAGTAAGCCCCATAGGGGAGAAGCTTTCTTT. This encodes CASKPHRGEAFF. The chain carries TRBV19 and TRBJ1-1, with D maybe TRBD1 (5 bases). V lost 7 bases, J lost 8 bases, and 14 bases lay in between. Germline V gene lookup returns CDR1 LNHDA and CDR2 SQIVND (reference sequence). The CDR3 consists of 12 residues.

This chain joins TRBV6-5 and TRBJ1-1, with TRBD1 as a possible D gene (5 bases). Trimming took 10 bases from V and 6 from J, leaving 12 bases between them. The CDR3 extends over 11 amino acids. The germline CDR1 and CDR2 sequences are MNHEY and SVGAGI. The CDR3 DNA reads as TGTGCCACATCGGGGGTCGCTGAAGCTTTCTTT. Protein: CATSGVAEAFF.

The DNA of the CDR3 is TGTGCCAGCTCACCATTAGAAACCTACGAGCAGTACTTC. Protein sequence: CASSPLETYEQYF. The chain links TRBV18 to TRBJ2-7; no clear D gene. The CDR3 runs 13 residues. V shed 2 bases and J shed 2 bases, with 7 bases lying between them. CDR1 and CDR2 from the germline V gene are KGHSH and LQKENI.

This chain connects TRBV5-1 to TRBJ2-1; TRBD2 aligns across 12 bases. V lost 4 bases, J lost 4 bases, and 3 bases stayed unmatched. The CDR3 is 15 amino acids. Germline-derived CDR1 and CDR2 are SGHRS and YFSETQ. The DNA for the CDR3 is TGCGCCAGCAGCGTGACTAGCGGGGGTTACAATGAGCAGTTCTTC. Its translation is CASSVTSGGYNEQFF.

Concerning this clone: In the same sample, other DNA sequences code for this CDR3. The V and J genes are TRBV5-8 and TRBJ1-5; TRBD1 agrees at 9 bases. CDR1 and CDR2 (germline): SGHTS, YDEGEE. J lost 5 bases, V lost 4 bases, and 7 bases had no gene match. The CDR3 length is 15 residues. For the CDR3, the DNA is TGTGCCAGCAGCCAGGGACAGGGTAGTGATCAGCCCCAGCATTTT. Protein: CASSQGQGSDQPQHF. Looking up the rest from reference TRBV5-8 and TRBJ1-5 gives the full variable domain: EAGVTQSPTHLIKTRGQQATLRCSPISGHTSVYWYQQALGLGLQFLLWYDEGEERNRGNFPPRFSGRQFPNYSSELNVNALELEDSALYLCASSQGQGSDQPQHFGDGTRLSIL.